This is a list of T cell receptor beta chains from one sample in a study of blood T cells in healthy people across ages. TCRdb ran MiXCR on the 5' RACE reads and lists one entry per CDR3 protein. The table includes some 800,000 distinct CDR3 sequences, around two fifths detected once. The specimen was blood. Receptors originate from a man aged 55 to 69 in good health. The CDR3 runs from the conserved cysteine through the conserved F or W. D genes are given only for firm matches. Clone sizes are given selectively: once, few, many, or a class where the clone is expanded.

>TRBJ1-4|15|few|TRBV12-3/TRBV12-4|NA
CASSWVTGSNEKLFF
TGTGCCAGCAGTTGGGTAACGGGGTCTAATGAAAAACTGTTTTTT
>TRBJ2-5|16|many|TRBV10-3|NA
CAISGGHTLTQETQYF
TGTGCCATCAGTGGAGGACACACTTTAACCCAAGAGACCCAGTACTTC
>TRBJ2-6|17|NA|TRBV7-3|NA
CASSFTSAGSGANVLTF
TGTGCCAGCAGCTTCACCTCTGCGGGATCCGGGGCCAACGTCCTGACTTTC
>TRBJ2-1|13|NA|TRBV4-3|NA
CASSQDHSQPQFF
TGCGCCAGCAGCCAAGATCACTCGCAGCCCCAGTTCTTC
>TRBJ1-5|15|NA|TRBV6-2/TRBV6-3|NA
CASRTGWTVNQPQHF
TGTGCCAGCAGAACCGGCTGGACAGTCAATCAGCCCCAGCATTTT
>TRBJ2-2|15|NA|TRBV10-2|TRBD2
CASSDRRGGSGELFF
TGCGCCAGCAGTGACCGGCGGGGGGGCTCCGGGGAGCTGTTTTTT
>TRBJ2-7|15|NA|TRBV7-3|TRBD2
CASSWSGGPVWEQYF
TGTGCCAGCAGCTGGAGCGGGGGGCCAGTGTGGGAGCAGTACTTC
>TRBJ2-1|14|NA|TRBV19|NA
CASSIKMGGVEQFF
TGTGCCAGTAGTATTAAAATGGGGGGCGTTGAGCAGTTCTTC
>TRBJ2-7|15|NA|TRBV7-2|TRBD2
CASSLAAGDIYEQYF
TGTGCCAGCAGCTTAGCGGCGGGGGATATCTACGAGCAGTACTTC
>TRBJ2-4|13|few|TRBV3-1|NA
CASSAGPKNIQYF
TGTGCCAGCAGCGCGGGCCCCAAAAACATTCAGTACTTC
>TRBJ2-3|14|many|TRBV4-1|TRBD1
CASSQDRVTDTQYF
TGTGCCAGCAGCCAAGACAGGGTTACAGATACGCAGTATTTT
>TRBJ2-3|17|NA|TRBV6-2/TRBV6-3|TRBD1
CASSSQQGAHLTDTQYF
TGTGCCAGCAGTTCCCAGCAGGGGGCACATCTAACAGATACGCAGTATTTT
>TRBJ1-2|13|few|TRBV5-1|TRBD1
CATRTGGNYGYTF
TGCGCCACCAGGACAGGGGGAAACTATGGCTACACCTTC
>TRBJ1-1|14|NA|TRBV6-2/TRBV6-3|NA
CASSYVGVTTEAFF
TGTGCCAGCAGTTACGTCGGGGTAACCACTGAAGCTTTCTTT
>TRBJ2-3|14|few|TRBV20-1|TRBD2
CSAASGGATDTQYF
TGCAGTGCTGCTAGCGGGGGGGCGACAGATACGCAGTATTTT
>TRBJ2-1|13|NA|TRBV20-1|TRBD1
CSADRGGYNEQFF
TGCAGTGCCGACAGGGGGGGCTACAATGAGCAGTTCTTC
>TRBJ1-1|14|NA|TRBV7-9|NA
CASSLAGARTEAFF
TGTGCCAGCAGCTTAGCGGGGGCGCGCACTGAAGCTTTCTTT
>TRBJ2-1|14|NA|TRBV15|NA
CATSRDRGGPLEFF
TGTGCCACCAGCAGAGATCGAGGGGGGCCTTTAGAGTTCTTC
>TRBJ1-3|13|NA|TRBV7-2|NA
CAGRDNSGNTIYF
TGTGCCGGCAGGGACAACTCTGGAAACACCATATATTTT
>TRBJ1-2|15|few|TRBV2|TRBD1
CASRDGQGPYYGYTF
TGTGCCAGCAGAGACGGACAGGGACCCTACTATGGCTACACCTTC
>TRBJ1-6|15|NA|TRBV7-2|NA
CASTLQSSYNSPLHF
TGTGCCAGCACTCTACAGAGCTCCTATAATTCACCCCTCCACTTT
>TRBJ2-1|18|NA|TRBV20-1|TRBD2
CSARVTSGGLSSYNEQFF
TGCAGTGCTAGAGTGACTAGCGGGGGCCTGAGCTCCTACAATGAGCAGTTCTTC
>TRBJ2-7|15|NA|TRBV11-2|NA
CASSFSASSYNEQYF
TGTGCCAGCAGCTTTAGCGCGAGCTCCTACAATGAGCAGTACTTC
>TRBJ2-7|14|NA|TRBV20-1|TRBD2
CSAHTGLDVYEQYF
TGCAGTGCCCATACCGGACTAGACGTCTACGAGCAGTACTTC